Shown below are 32 T cell receptor beta chains from a single sample sequenced in a study of blood T cells in healthy people across ages. With a J-beta primer mix and a sample-barcoded 5' primer, a second PCR ran 7 to 11 cycles. TCRdb itself ran the 5' RACE reads through MiXCR, one entry per CDR3 protein. The sample holds over 950,000 distinct CDR3 sequences; around two fifths are singletons and the top ten take around 12%. Source material: blood. Every receptor here comes from a man between 18 and 35 years old in good health.

This clonotype was seen a few times. This chain uses TRBV10-3 with TRBJ1-2; D is perhaps TRBD1 (5 bases). Trimming removed 10 bases at V and 4 bases at J, with 16 bases between. Germline-derived CDR1 and CDR2 are ENHRY and SYGVKD. The CDR3 is 13 amino acids. The CDR3 sequence: CATVRDAVYGYTF. CDR3 nucleotide sequence: TGTGCCACCGTCCGGGACGCCGTCTATGGCTACACCTTC.

The rearrangement links TRBV15 to TRBJ2-3, with D hard to call. Trimming took off 0 bases at V and 0 bases at J, with 7 bases between the two ends. There are 15 residues in the CDR3. Germline CDR1 and CDR2: LNHNV and YYDKDF (reference sequence). CDR3 DNA sequence: TGTGCCACCAGCAGAGATGCTAGGAGCACAGATACGCAGTATTTT. Residues: CATSRDARSTDTQYF.

On this clonotype itself: Relative to the germline gene, one junction end is altered; a read error may explain this. This chain joins TRBV12-3 or TRBV12-4 and TRBJ2-1; TRBD2 agrees at 10 bases. The CDR3 extends over 17 amino acids. CDR3 nucleotide sequence: TGTGCCGGCAGTTACAAATCGAGCGGGGGGGCCTACAATGAGCAGTTCTTC. Protein product: CAGSYKSSGGAYNEQFF.

This clonotype occurred a few times. CDR3 in amino acids: CASSHSADYGYTF. For the CDR3, the DNA is TGTGCCAGCAGCCATTCCGCGGATTATGGCTACACCTTC. The rearrangement links TRBV4-2 to TRBJ1-2; D is unclear. The V end was cut by 3 bases, the J end by 5 bases, with 10 bases between. From germline, CDR1 is LGHNA and CDR2 YNFKEQ. The CDR3 loop spans 13 amino acids.

This clonotype was picked up a small number of times. V is TRBV20-1 and J is TRBJ2-5; TRBD2 aligns across 7 bases. There are 16 residues in the CDR3. With 1 base clipped from V and 2 bases from J, the junction kept 10 bases outside the gene matches. CDR1 is DFQATT, CDR2 SNEGSKA, per germline (reference sequence). The DNA of the CDR3 is TGCAGTGCTAGAGTCGCCGCGGGGGAGGTTCAAGAGACCCAGTACTTC. Its translation: CSARVAAGEVQETQYF.

The V and J genes are TRBV4-3 and TRBJ1-1; 8 bases align to TRBD1. V trimming: 0 bases; J trimming: 0 bases; junction bases outside the gene matches: 6. In germline, CDR1 is LGHNA, CDR2 YSLEER. The CDR3 has 17 amino acids. CDR3 loop: CASSQDGRGPLNTEAFF. CDR3 bases: TGCGCCAGCAGCCAAGATGGCAGGGGGCCCCTGAACACTGAAGCTTTCTTT.

The J gene is TRBJ1-2, the V gene TRBV29-1; 8 bases line up with TRBD1. V lost 6 bases, J lost 8 bases, and 11 bases stayed unmatched. Germline loops: CDR1 SQVTM, CDR2 ANQGSEA. The CDR3 consists of 13 residues. CDR3 nucleotide sequence: TGCAGCGTCACAGGGGGGCCGTCGCGGGGCTACACCTTC. This encodes CSVTGGPSRGYTF.

This clonotype was detected only a few times. The chain recombines TRBV3-1 with TRBJ1-6; tentatively, D is TRBD1 (6 bases). Germline CDR1 is LGHDT and CDR2 is YNNKEL (reference sequence). This CDR3 has 15 amino acids. Trimming removed 4 bases at V and 4 bases at J, with 11 bases between. This chain's CDR3 is CASSPNQGYNSPLHF. The CDR3 region has the DNA TGTGCCAGCAGCCCCAACCAGGGGTATAATTCACCCCTCCACTTT.

The rearrangement uses TRBV28 and TRBJ2-5, with D perhaps given as TRBD1 or TRBD2 (6 bases each). The DNA end is more similar to TRBJ2-7, so the J call may be wrong. Germline CDR1 is MDHEN and CDR2 is SYDVKM. The CDR3 length is 15 residues. CDR3 region: CASSEVEGGGYEQYF. CDR3 sequence (DNA): TGTGCCAGCAGTGAAGTTGAGGGGGGCGGCTACGAGCAGTACTTC.

This clonotype turned up a few times. This chain uses TRBV7-9 with TRBJ1-4; D is ambiguous. Germline-derived CDR1 and CDR2 are SEHNR and FQNEAQ (reference sequence). V lost 2 bases and J lost 6, with 10 bases in between. The CDR3 consists of 14 residues. The chain's CDR3 is CASSLFARDEKLFF. In DNA, the CDR3 is TGTGCCAGCAGCTTATTCGCGAGGGATGAAAAACTGTTTTTT.

The chain couples TRBV5-8 to TRBJ1-1; TRBD1 matches 9 bases. Germline-derived CDR1 and CDR2 are SGHTS and YDEGEE. This CDR3 comprises 17 residues. After removal of 7 bases from V and 4 bases from J, the junction contained 17 bases not matched to a gene. The CDR3 DNA sequence: TGTGCCAGCGACATGCCGGGACAGGGTGGATATAGCACTGAAGCTTTCTTT. It yields the protein CASDMPGQGGYSTEAFF.

The sample holds many counts of this clonotype. The rearrangement links TRBV5-6 to TRBJ2-5; D possibly corresponds to TRBD1 (6 bases). This CDR3 has 14 amino acids. V lost 3 bases to trimming and J lost 11 bases, with 20 bases between them. The germline V gene has CDR1 SGHDT and CDR2 YYEEEE. CDR3 bases: TGTGCCAGCAGCTCGAATCGAGACAGGTCTGCGCAGTACTTC. This encodes CASSSNRDRSAQYF.

This clonotype was seen a handful of times. The rearrangement links TRBV20-1 to TRBJ1-1; maybe TRBD1 (5 bases). The CDR3 loop spans 13 amino acids. Germline CDR1 DFQATT, CDR2 SNEGSKA (reference sequence). Trimming left V 6 bases short and J 5 bases short, with 16 bases between. The CDR3 is CSAGGPLGTEAFF. CDR3 DNA: TGCAGTGCCGGGGGACCCCTTGGAACTGAAGCTTTCTTT.

The sample holds a few counts of this clonotype. The chain recombines TRBV4-1 with TRBJ1-5, with D maybe TRBD1 (5 bases). CDR1 and CDR2 from the germline V gene are MGHRA and YSYEKL. This CDR3 is 16 amino acids long. V was clipped by 4 bases and J by 6 bases, with 19 bases between them. The CDR3 bases are TGCGCCAGCAGCCTCCACTACCCGACAGCGGGTCAGCCCCAGCATTTT. Amino acid sequence: CASSLHYPTAGQPQHF.

The chain joins TRBV6-6 to TRBJ1-5; a possible D gene is TRBD1 (5 bases). Trimming pared 2 bases from V and 5 bases from J, leaving 16 bases between. This CDR3 has 16 residues. Germline V CDR1 and CDR2: MNHNY, SVGAGI (reference sequence). CDR3 DNA sequence: TGTGCCAGCAGTTACGTCCAGGGAAAGAAAGATCAGCCCCAGCATTTT. Translating gives CASSYVQGKKDQPQHF.

This clonotype has more than one count but fewer than ten. The chain is built from TRBV4-3 and TRBJ1-1; 9 nucleotides align to TRBD1. The CDR3 length is 14 residues. The germline CDR1 and CDR2 sequences are LGHNA and YSLEER. The V gene end was trimmed by 0 bases and the J gene end by 8 bases; junction bases not matched to a gene: 4. CDR3 bases: TGCGCCAGCAGCCAAGATCTGGGGACAGGGGAAGCTTTCTTT. Amino acids: CASSQDLGTGEAFF.

This clonotype was detected only a few times. The genes are TRBV20-1 and TRBJ2-7, with TRBD2 as a possible D gene (5 bases). The DNA end favors TRBJ2-5, so the J call may be wrong. In germline, CDR1 is DFQATT, CDR2 SNEGSKA (reference sequence). CDR3 length: 15 amino acids. The CDR3 reads CSARDRDADPETQYF. DNA of the CDR3: TGCAGTGCTAGAGATCGGGATGCGGACCCAGAGACCCAGTACTTC.

The gene calls are TRBV20-1 and TRBJ1-2; D uncertain. The CDR3 consists of 13 residues. Trimming cost V 0 bases and J 7 bases, with 12 bases left between them. Germline assignment: CDR1 DFQATT and CDR2 SNEGSKA (reference sequence). The chain's CDR3 is CSARDLEGVGYTF. The DNA of the CDR3 is TGCAGTGCTAGAGATCTAGAAGGAGTTGGCTACACCTTC.

V gene TRBV12-3 or TRBV12-4 combines with J gene TRBJ2-3, with 11 nucleotides matching TRBD2. This CDR3 contains 17 residues. Germline trimming cut 3 bases from V and 4 bases from J; bases unmatched to any gene: 9. The CDR3 protein is CASSFGVAGGPPDTQYF. The CDR3 nucleotides read TGTGCCAGCAGTTTTGGGGTAGCGGGGGGGCCCCCAGATACGCAGTATTTT.

The V gene is TRBV7-2, the J gene TRBJ2-7; D possibly corresponds to TRBD1 (7 bases). Germline values: CDR1 SGHTA, CDR2 FQGNSA. The ends were cut back, 2 bases at V and 5 bases at J, with 19 bases in the middle. The CDR3 consists of 16 residues. The CDR3 spells CASSLRGAGGNHEQYF. The CDR3 nucleotides are TGTGCCAGCAGCTTAAGGGGGGCAGGGGGGAATCACGAGCAGTACTTC.

This clonotype was seen a handful of times. The V call is TRBV12-3 or TRBV12-4, the J call TRBJ1-2; 7 bases agree with TRBD1. After removal of 6 bases from V and 5 bases from J, the junction contained 6 bases not matched to a gene. The CDR3 is 13 amino acids. CDR3 protein: CASRDNRGYGYTF. The DNA for the CDR3 is TGTGCCAGCAGAGATAACAGGGGTTATGGCTACACCTTC.

The CDR3 spells CSASRSGEFTDTQYF. CDR3 DNA: TGCAGTGCTAGTCGGTCGGGGGAGTTCACAGATACGCAGTATTTT. The chain carries TRBV20-1 and TRBJ2-3; D perhaps matches TRBD2 (6 bases). V was clipped by 3 bases and J by 2 bases, with 15 bases between them. Germline V gene sequence: CDR1 DFQATT, CDR2 SNEGSKA (reference sequence). CDR3 length: 15 residues.

The chain combines TRBV27 with TRBJ2-2; D might be TRBD2 (5 bases). V shed 3 bases and J shed 0 bases, with 8 bases lying between them. CDR3 size: 15 residues. Germline loops: CDR1 MNHEY, CDR2 SMNVEV (reference sequence). CDR3 protein: CASSFDGTNTGELFF. The CDR3, as DNA: TGTGCCAGCAGTTTCGACGGGACGAACACCGGGGAGCTGTTTTTT.

The chain combines TRBV28 with TRBJ1-2; D might be TRBD1 (6 bases). Germline V CDR1 and CDR2: MDHEN, SYDVKM. This CDR3 has 13 residues. The V and J ends lost 7 bases and 4 bases respectively, with 13 bases between them. CDR3 loop: CASNEQGGYGYTF. As DNA, the CDR3 is TGTGCCAGCAACGAACAGGGAGGCTATGGCTACACCTTC.

A few counts support this clonotype. This chain joins TRBV2 and TRBJ2-7; the D call may be TRBD1 or TRBD2 (5 bases each). V lost 2 bases and J lost 3, with 11 bases in between. This CDR3 region has 14 residues. CDR1 SNHLY and CDR2 FYNNEI come from the germline V gene. CDR3 sequence: CASSETGRLYEQYF. In DNA form, the CDR3 reads TGTGCCAGCAGTGAAACGGGACGGCTCTACGAGCAGTACTTC.

The chain couples TRBV4-3 to TRBJ2-2; D gene uncertain. CDR1 and CDR2 from the germline V gene are LGHNA and YSLEER. This CDR3 spans 15 amino acids. With 0 bases removed from V and 4 bases from J, the gap between germline ends came to 9 bases. Here the CDR3 DNA reads TGCGCCAGCAGCCAAGATCGGTCGACCACCGGGGAGCTGTTTTTT. This sequence encodes CASSQDRSTTGELFF.

In regard to this clonotype: A single base separates this from a much larger clone, so it may be a read error. The chain's CDR3 is CSVPKPGRGVDEQFF. The CDR3 region has the DNA TGCAGCGTTCCCAAACCGGGACGGGGGGTCGATGAGCAGTTCTTC. The chain employs TRBV29-1 and TRBJ2-1; TRBD2 matches 7 bases. CDR1 and CDR2 from the germline V gene are SQVTM and ANQGSEA. The V and J ends lost 5 bases and 8 bases, in that order; junction bases with no gene match: 15. The CDR3 runs to 15 residues.

This rearrangement joins TRBV14 to TRBJ2-1, with 9 bases lining up with TRBD2. J lost 3 bases, V lost 10 bases, and 10 bases had no gene match. The CDR3 is 15 residues long. Germline loops: CDR1 SGHDN, CDR2 FVKESK. For the CDR3, the DNA is TGTGCCACCAGGGCGGTTAGCGGGGGCTACAATGAGCAGTTCTTC. Its translation: CATRAVSGGYNEQFF.

This clonotype was seen more than once but under ten times. The chain combines TRBV9 with TRBJ1-4, with unresolved D. Per germline, CDR1 SGDLS and CDR2 YYNGEE. The CDR3 covers 14 residues. V was cut by 2 bases and J by 3 bases, with 8 bases left in between. As DNA, the CDR3 is TGTGCCAGCAGCGTTGGAGACGCTAATGAAAAACTGTTTTTT. Protein: CASSVGDANEKLFF.

The chain carries TRBV11-2 and TRBJ1-2; possible D gene TRBD1, 6 bases. Looked up from germline, CDR1 is SGHAT and CDR2 is FQNNGV. Between the trimmed V and J ends, which lost 5 bases and 6 bases, there was a span of 19 bases. This CDR3 contains 15 residues. CDR3 amino acids: CASSQRGANSDGYTF. CDR3 nucleotides: TGTGCCAGCAGCCAGAGGGGGGCCAACTCGGATGGCTACACCTTC.

This clonotype was detected only a few times. This chain uses TRBV20-1 with TRBJ1-5, with TRBD1 matching over 8 bases. The CDR3 has 15 amino acids. Trimming cost V 5 bases and J 1 base; bases outside gene matches: 7. From germline, CDR1 is DFQATT and CDR2 SNEGSKA (reference sequence). The CDR3 DNA sequence: TGCAGTGCTCAAATGACAGGGGCGAGCAATCAGCCCCAGCATTTT. Protein product: CSAQMTGASNQPQHF.

This rearrangement joins TRBV7-9 to TRBJ1-1; unclear D gene. The CDR3 contains 14 residues. Germline CDR1 reads SEHNR; CDR2 reads FQNEAQ (reference sequence). V was trimmed by 5 bases and J by 5 bases, leaving 15 bases between them. The CDR3: CASSPSGRGTEAFF. CDR3 coding DNA: TGTGCCAGCAGCCCCTCAGGCCGAGGGACTGAAGCTTTCTTT.